The rows below give T cell receptor beta chains drawn from one sample of a study of T cells after yellow fever vaccination. MiXCR was run by TCRdb on the 5' RACE reads, yielding one entry per CDR3 protein. Of about 350,000 distinct CDR3 sequences detected, around 8.1% appear once; the ten largest clones hold 17%. The material sequenced was PBMCs, taken approximately 40 days after the first yellow fever vaccination. The receptors originated from a man in his late teens or twenties who received the YFV17D yellow fever vaccine. Each CDR3 is given with its conserved first and last residue. Fields, in order: J gene, clone size, V gene, D gene, CDR3 protein, CDR3 DNA. The D gene is left open where the match is weak. Size tells how often a clone was seen (once, few, many) or the class of an expanded clone, and some rows leave it out.

TRBJ2-2 many TRBV5-1 TRBD2 CASRPREVAGELFF TGCGCCAGCAGGCCGCGGGAGGTCGCCGGGGAGCTGTTTTTT
TRBJ1-2 many TRBV7-2 . CASSPDRWDYGYTF TGTGCCAGCAGCCCCGACAGGTGGGACTATGGCTACACCTTC
TRBJ1-1 . TRBV5-1 . CASRFTVNTEAFF TGCGCCAGCAGGTTCACAGTGAACACTGAAGCTTTCTTT
TRBJ1-2 . TRBV5-1 . CASSLPTDFNYGYTF TGCGCCAGCAGCTTGCCGACAGATTTTAACTATGGCTACACCTTC
TRBJ1-1 . TRBV7-9 TRBD1 CASSPTGRETEAFF TGTGCCAGCAGCCCGACAGGGAGGGAAACTGAAGCTTTCTTT
TRBJ1-5 few TRBV7-2 . CASSLAATVSNQPQHF TGTGCCAGCAGCTTAGCAGCGACGGTTAGCAATCAGCCCCAGCATTTT
TRBJ2-3 few TRBV20-1 TRBD2 CSGTLAGGGNTQYF TGCAGTGGAACACTAGCGGGGGGAGGGAATACGCAGTATTTT
TRBJ1-2 few TRBV20-1 TRBD1 CSPMGQEGYTF TGCAGTCCTATGGGACAGGAAGGCTACACCTTC
TRBJ1-2 . TRBV12-3/TRBV12-4 . CASTRPSYGYTF TGTGCCAGCACCCGACCTAGCTATGGCTACACCTTC
TRBJ1-1 few TRBV5-1 . CASSLAGPGEAFF TGCGCCAGCAGCTTGGCGGGGCCGGGAGAAGCTTTCTTT
TRBJ1-2 . TRBV5-1 TRBD1 CASSFQTGGLIGYTF TGCGCCAGCAGCTTTCAGACAGGGGGCCTCATTGGCTACACCTTC
TRBJ2-5 many TRBV18 . CASSVNGETQYF TGTGCCAGCTCAGTTAATGGTGAGACCCAGTACTTC
TRBJ2-1 . TRBV12-3/TRBV12-4 . CASSISWMNEQFF TGTGCCAGCAGCATCTCTTGGATGAATGAGCAGTTCTTC
TRBJ1-6 many TRBV20-1 TRBD1 CSYTRVGQRNSPLHF TGCAGTTACACACGAGTGGGACAGCGAAATTCACCCCTCCACTTT
TRBJ1-1 few TRBV4-2 . CASSQVGGRAEAFF TGTGCCAGCAGCCAAGTGGGAGGGCGGGCTGAAGCTTTCTTT
TRBJ1-6 once TRBV6-5 . CASGYGTLGDSPLHF TGTGCCAGCGGTTACGGGACGTTGGGCGATTCACCCCTCCACTTT
TRBJ1-4 many TRBV20-1 . CSARDGTLEKLFF TGCAGTGCTAGGGACGGGACTTTGGAAAAACTGTTTTTT
TRBJ1-1 . TRBV5-1 . CASSPRTGPKAFF TGCGCCAGCAGCCCCAGAACGGGGCCAAAAGCTTTCTTT
TRBJ2-6 . TRBV12-3/TRBV12-4 TRBD1 CASSLRQGTAGANVLTF TGTGCCAGCAGTTTAAGACAGGGTACTGCTGGGGCCAACGTCCTGACTTTC
TRBJ2-7 few TRBV7-2 . CASSLAVVGDYEQYF TGTGCCAGCAGCTTAGCAGTCGTCGGAGACTACGAGCAGTACTTC
TRBJ1-5 . TRBV5-5 . CASSLGVLRVDQPQHF TGTGCCAGCAGCTTGGGGGTCCTTCGGGTGGATCAGCCCCAGCATTTT
TRBJ1-2 few TRBV6-5 TRBD1 CASSHPGQGPNGYTF TGTGCCAGCAGTCACCCGGGACAGGGGCCCAATGGCTACACCTTC
TRBJ1-2 few TRBV5-1 . CASSVDLFQGYTF TGCGCCAGCAGCGTGGACCTCTTCCAAGGCTACACCTTC